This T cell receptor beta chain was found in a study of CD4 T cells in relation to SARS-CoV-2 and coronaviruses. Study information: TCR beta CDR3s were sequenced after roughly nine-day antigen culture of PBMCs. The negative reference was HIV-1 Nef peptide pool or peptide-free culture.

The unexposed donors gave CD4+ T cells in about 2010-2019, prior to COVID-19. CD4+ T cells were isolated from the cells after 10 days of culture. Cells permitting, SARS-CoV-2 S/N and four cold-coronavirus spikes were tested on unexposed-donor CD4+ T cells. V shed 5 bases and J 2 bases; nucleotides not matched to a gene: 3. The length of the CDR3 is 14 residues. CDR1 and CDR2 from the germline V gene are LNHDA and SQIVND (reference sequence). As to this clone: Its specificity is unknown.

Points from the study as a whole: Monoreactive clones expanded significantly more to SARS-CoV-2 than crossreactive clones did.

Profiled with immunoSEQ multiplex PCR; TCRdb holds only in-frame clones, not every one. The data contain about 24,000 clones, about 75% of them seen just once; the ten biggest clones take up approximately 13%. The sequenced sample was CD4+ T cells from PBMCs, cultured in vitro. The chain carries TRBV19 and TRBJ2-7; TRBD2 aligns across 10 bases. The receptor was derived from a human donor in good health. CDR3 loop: CASSPSGSPYEQYF. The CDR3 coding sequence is TGTGCCAGTAGTCCTAGCGGGAGCCCCTACGAGCAGTACTTC. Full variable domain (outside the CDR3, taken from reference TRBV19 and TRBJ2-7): DGGITQSPKYLFRKEGQNVTLSCEQNLNHDAMYWYRQDPGQGLRLIYYSQIVNDFQKGDIAEGYSVSREKKESFPLTVTSAQKNPTAFYLCASSPSGSPYEQYFGPGTRLTVT.